This T cell receptor beta chain was observed in a study of T cell repertoires in ileal Crohn's disease. Study-wide context: Operated complications were stricturing disease (roughly 61%) and penetrating disease (about 40%).

This CDR3 has 14 residues. With V trimmed by 6 bases and J by 10 bases, 12 bases remained unmatched. Germline V gene lookup returns CDR1 LNHDA and CDR2 SQIVND (reference sequence). In regard to this clone: What it recognizes is unknown.

Study outcomes and limitations: All patients with clonality above 26.8% had endoscopic recurrence.

TCRB immunosequencing input was five hundred nanograms of biopsy DNA per sample. Assay: immunoSEQ multiplex PCR; the TCRdb copy retains only in-frame clones and omits some. The sample lists thousands of clones, roughly 80% occurring once. The chain combines TRBV19 with TRBJ2-3, with TRBD1 identical over 8 bases. The source is an adult with Crohn's disease. Source material: ileal tissue. CDR3 nucleotides: TGTGCCAGTAGCCCATCCCCAGGGGGCCCTTCGCAGTATTTT. Its translation is CASSPSPGGPSQYF.